Below, 19 T cell receptor beta chains from the same sample are listed, as sequenced in a study of T cells in Graves' hyperthyroidism and ophthalmopathy. RNA transcripts provided the source from which TCR beta CDR3 regions were amplified. Carried out on the TCR CDR3, a first-round RT-PCR used the HTBI primer set. Each CDR3 protein gets one entry after TCRdb re-called the multiplex PCR reads with MiXCR. The top ten hold approximately 29% of the sample, which has approximately 400,000 distinct CDR3 sequences, roughly 13% seen once. The sample consisted of blood. These receptors all come from a man over 45 with Graves' ophthalmopathy.

This clonotype was seen many times. The rearrangement links TRBV28 to TRBJ1-1, with D tentatively TRBD1 (6 bases). CDR3 length: 16 residues. The V end was cut by 2 bases, the J end by 3 bases, with 16 bases between. Per the germline V gene, CDR1 is MDHEN and CDR2 is SYDVKM. The CDR3 sequence: CASSLNPTRGYTEAFF. CDR3 nucleotides: TGTGCCAGCAGTTTAAATCCCACTAGGGGGTACACTGAAGCTTTCTTT.

In its sample, this clonotype was seen many times. The rearrangement uses TRBV5-1 and TRBJ1-1; D remains unclear. The CDR3 extends over 12 amino acids. Germline V CDR1 and CDR2: SGHRS, YFSETQ. V dropped 4 bases and J dropped 1 base, with 5 bases sitting between them. In DNA form, the CDR3 reads TGCGCCAGCAGCGTAGCGAACACTGAAGCTTTCTTT. It codes for CASSVANTEAFF.

This clonotype was counted ten times or more. The chain couples TRBV6-6 to TRBJ1-1, with D possibly TRBD1 on 6 matching bases. Trimming cost V 1 base and J 0 bases, with 15 bases left between them. CDR1 is MNHNY, CDR2 SVGAGI, per germline (reference sequence). The CDR3 has 17 amino acids. CDR3 nucleotide sequence: TGTGCCAGCAGTTACTTCCCCCTAACAGGGATGAACACTGAAGCTTTCTTT. Encoded protein: CASSYFPLTGMNTEAFF.

This clonotype was detected ten times or more. The chain has TRBV10-3 and TRBJ2-1, with 8 bases that match TRBD1. The CDR3 is 15 residues long. The trim removed 5 bases at V and 4 bases at J, leaving 7 bases unmatched. CDR1 is ENHRY and CDR2 is SYGVKD in the germline V gene. CDR3: CAISMTGDRYNEQFF. Here the CDR3 DNA reads TGTGCCATCAGTATGACAGGGGATAGGTACAATGAGCAGTTCTTC.

This clonotype was detected many times. V and J are TRBV28 and TRBJ2-1; 8 nucleotides match TRBD2. Germline V gene lookup returns CDR1 MDHEN and CDR2 SYDVKM. J gave up 8 bases and V 7 bases, and 16 bases lay outside the gene matches. This CDR3 spans 16 amino acids. CDR3 amino acids: CASTQTGAGEFYEQFF. Here the CDR3 DNA reads TGTGCCAGCACCCAAACCGGAGCGGGAGAATTCTATGAGCAGTTCTTC.

The chain carries TRBV6-1 and TRBJ2-7, with D possibly called TRBD1 or TRBD2 (5 bases each). The CDR3 loop spans 12 amino acids. CDR1 is MNHNS and CDR2 is SASEGT in the germline V gene. Deletions cut 7 bases from V and 2 bases from J, with 9 bases between. The CDR3 reads CASMGETYEQYF. DNA for the CDR3: TGTGCCAGCATGGGGGAAACCTACGAGCAGTACTTC.

V usage is TRBV19 and J usage is TRBJ2-6; D is unresolved. V shed 3 bases and J shed 9 bases, with 18 bases lying between them. Germline-derived CDR1 and CDR2 are LNHDA and SQIVND (reference sequence). The CDR3 totals 16 residues. In nucleotides, the CDR3 is TGTGCCAGTAGTATTATACCCCAGGCCGGCGGCAACGTCCTGACTTTC. Translating it yields CASSIIPQAGGNVLTF.

The chain uses TRBV12-3 or TRBV12-4 and TRBJ2-4; D perhaps matches TRBD2 (5 bases). V was pared by 6 bases and J by 1 base, with 16 bases between. The CDR3 contains 16 residues. The CDR3 region has the DNA TGTGCCAGCAGAGCCCGGGGTGAGCGGGCCAAAAACATTCAGTACTTC. It specifies CASRARGERAKNIQYF.

J is TRBJ2-7 and V is TRBV5-8, with 7 bases matching TRBD1. The CDR3 totals 16 residues. Trimming removed 0 bases from V and 0 bases from J; junction bases left unmatched: 6. Germline CDR1 reads SGHTS; CDR2 reads YDEGEE. CDR3 nucleotides: TGTGCCAGCAGCTTGGGGGACAGCATTACCTCCTACGAGCAGTACTTC. Its protein is CASSLGDSITSYEQYF.

The chain employs TRBV19 and TRBJ1-1, with D uncertain. This CDR3 is 14 amino acids long. Germline assignment: CDR1 LNHDA and CDR2 SQIVND (reference sequence). Trimming left V 3 bases short and J 1 base short, with 9 bases between. The CDR3 spells CASSIYLGNTEAFF. The DNA of the CDR3 is TGTGCCAGTAGTATCTATTTAGGGAACACTGAAGCTTTCTTT. Drawing the rest from reference TRBV19 and TRBJ1-1, the complete variable domain is DGGITQSPKYLFRKEGQNVTLSCEQNLNHDAMYWYRQDPGQGLRLIYYSQIVNDFQKGDIAEGYSVSREKKESFPLTVTSAQKNPTAFYLCASSIYLGNTEAFFGQGTRLTVV.

This clonotype was seen only a few times. This chain links TRBV6-1 with TRBJ1-2, with 7 positions matching TRBD1. There are 14 residues in the CDR3. Germline V CDR1 and CDR2: MNHNS, SASEGT. J was trimmed by 7 bases and V by 8 bases; bases with no gene match: 13. DNA for the CDR3: TGTGCCAGCCGAGCCCTCGAGGGGGCCGGTGGCTACACCTTC. Encoded protein: CASRALEGAGGYTF.

The chain employs TRBV24-1 and TRBJ2-1, with D tentatively TRBD2 (5 bases). Germline CDR1 KGHDR, CDR2 SFDVKD. There are 12 residues in the CDR3. With 5 bases removed from V and 15 bases from J, the gap between germline ends came to 16 bases. CDR3 region: CATSALPGSLFF. CDR3 bases: TGTGCCACCAGTGCCTTGCCGGGGAGCCTGTTCTTC.

There are many counts of this clonotype. The chain employs TRBV5-1 and TRBJ1-1; D ambiguous. Trimming pared 2 bases from V and 0 bases from J, leaving 8 bases between. The CDR3 length is 14 residues. Germline CDR1 SGHRS, CDR2 YFSETQ. The CDR3 DNA reads TGCGCCAGCAGCTTCACCAGTCTGAACACTGAAGCTTTCTTT. It yields the protein CASSFTSLNTEAFF. Supplemented by reference TRBV5-1 and TRBJ1-1, the full variable domain reads KAGVTQTPRYLIKTRGQQVTLSCSPISGHRSVSWYQQTPGQGLQFLFEYFSETQRNKGNFPGRFSGRQFSNSRSEMNVSTLELGDSALYLCASSFTSLNTEAFFGQGTRLTVV.

This clonotype was detected ten times or more. The CDR3 is CASSQRAGTEAFF. The CDR3 nucleotides are TGTGCCAGCAGCCAACGGGCAGGGACTGAAGCTTTCTTT. The V gene is TRBV3-1, the J gene TRBJ1-1; a weak D match, TRBD1 (5 bases). V lost 2 bases and J 5 bases, leaving 9 bases between the germline ends. Germline CDR1 reads LGHDT; CDR2 reads YNNKEL (reference sequence). This CDR3 is 13 amino acids long. The full variable domain, in which reference TRBV3-1 and TRBJ1-1 provide the parts outside the CDR3, is DTAVSQTPKYLVTQMGNDKSIKCEQNLGHDTMYWYKQDSKKFLKIMFSYNNKELIINETVPNRFSPKSPDKAHLNLHINSLELGDSAVYFCASSQRAGTEAFFGQGTRLTVV.

This clonotype was recorded at least ten times. The V gene is TRBV2, the J gene TRBJ2-6, with no clear D. V dropped 8 bases and J dropped 0 bases, with 8 bases sitting between them. The CDR3 loop spans 14 amino acids. Per germline, CDR1 SNHLY and CDR2 FYNNEI. DNA for the CDR3: TGTGCCAGCCAGCTGGACTCTGGGGCCAACGTCCTGACTTTC. It is translated as CASQLDSGANVLTF.

Regarding this clonotype: At one end, the junction sequence differs from germline, possibly due to a read error. The V and J genes are TRBV5-1 and TRBJ2-3; 8 bases fit TRBD2. This CDR3 contains 14 residues. Germline V gene sequence: CDR1 SGHRS, CDR2 YFSETQ. CDR3 in amino acids: CASNSGGLGDTQYF. The CDR3 DNA reads as TGTGCCAGCAACTCGGGGGGGCTGGGAGATACGCAGTATTTT.

The J gene is TRBJ1-4, the V gene TRBV27; TRBD1 might be the D (5 bases). Trimming shortened V by 6 bases and J by 2 bases, and 19 bases separated the two germline ends. Germline-derived CDR1 and CDR2 are MNHEY and SMNVEV (reference sequence). This CDR3 comprises 17 residues. CDR3 in DNA: TGTGCCAGCAGCCACATTAAGGAAGGGGCCACTAATGAAAAACTGTTTTTT. Translated: CASSHIKEGATNEKLFF.

The CDR3 is CASSQEPSYQPQHF. CDR3 in DNA: TGTGCCAGCAGCCAAGAACCTTCGTATCAGCCCCAGCATTTT. The rearrangement joins TRBV3-1 to TRBJ1-5; D uncertain. The CDR3 has 14 amino acids. Germline-derived CDR1 and CDR2 are LGHDT and YNNKEL (reference sequence). With 0 bases removed from V and 5 bases from J, the gap between germline ends came to 8 bases.

This clonotype occurred a few times. The chain has TRBV29-1 and TRBJ2-3; tentative D call: TRBD1 (5 bases). Looked up from germline, CDR1 is SQVTM and CDR2 is ANQGSEA. V lost 5 bases to trimming and J lost 2 bases, with 14 bases between them. The CDR3 totals 14 residues. The CDR3 loop reads CSVLPLGHTDTQYF. CDR3 in DNA: TGCAGCGTTCTTCCGTTGGGGCACACAGATACGCAGTATTTT.